This T cell receptor beta chain was identified in a study of vaccination effects on CD4 cells after COVID-19. Culture lasted 10 days before CD4+ T cell isolation. Each participant was given two doses of one vaccine (BNT162b2 or mRNA-1273). Half-medium changes using IL-2 medium occurred on days 3 and 7. The assay was immunoSEQ multiplex PCR, and TCRdb's table has in-frame clones only and misses some. The data show tens of thousands of clones, with around 70% seen just once and under 2.5% held by the top ten. Regarding the study as a whole: From healthy vaccinees, only 1 of 255 vaccine-induced clones also reacted to common cold coronaviruses.

Remarks on this clone: Its antigen is unidentified.

The origin of this receptor is a human donor who received a COVID-19 vaccine. The input for sequencing was CD4+ T cells from PBMCs cultured without peptide, taken after COVID-19 vaccination.

The CDR3, as DNA: TGTGCCAGCATCCCCCGGGGGCTTACCTACAATGAGCAGTTCTTC. This encodes CASIPRGLTYNEQFF. The rearrangement uses TRBV6-2 or TRBV6-3 and TRBJ2-1, with D perhaps assigned TRBD1 or TRBD2 (6 bases each). Between the trimmed V and J ends, which lost 7 bases and 2 bases, there was a span of 15 bases. Germline CDR1 is MNHEY and CDR2 is SVGEGT. This CDR3 is 15 amino acids long.